This entry lists 17 T cell receptor beta chains sequenced from one sample in a study of technical replicates of blood from several donors. Sequenced by immunoSEQ multiplex PCR; TCRdb stores in-frame clones only, minus some. The repertoire has around 80,000 clones, roughly 98% of them found once; the top ten carry over 0.13%. Sequencing was done on a sample of T cells isolated from PBMCs. These receptors were taken from a human donor in good health.

This clone occurred once. This chain joins TRBV21-1 and TRBJ2-3; TRBD2 is taken as the D call from the table, unchecked against the DNA. TRBV21-1 constitutes a pseudogene. This CDR3 comprises 11 residues. This chain's CDR3 is CAKPLTDTQYF. The CDR3, as DNA: TGTGCCAAACCACTTACAGATACGCAGTATTTT.

The V and J genes are TRBV4-1 and TRBJ2-3; 9 bases agree with TRBD1. Germline V gene lookup returns CDR1 MGHRA and CDR2 YSYEKL. The V and J ends lost 2 bases and 3 bases, in that order; junction bases with no gene match: 9. The CDR3 runs to 17 residues. CDR3 nucleotide sequence: TGCGCCAGCAGCCAAACCCGGACAGGGGTTGGGACAGATACGCAGTATTTT. Translated: CASSQTRTGVGTDTQYF.

V and J are TRBV4-2 and TRBJ1-4; 7 nucleotides align to TRBD1. This CDR3 is built from 14 residues. Per germline, CDR1 LGHNA and CDR2 YNFKEQ. Trimming removed 3 bases from V and 8 bases from J; junction bases left unmatched: 6. CDR3 in DNA: TGTGCCAGCAGCCACGACAGGGAGGAGGAAAAACTGTTTTTT. This codes for CASSHDREEEKLFF.

The CDR3 region is CASRGCRTASSCGNQPQHF. CDR3 coding DNA: TGTGCCAGCAGGGGGTGTAGGACAGCGAGTAGTTGCGGCAATCAGCCCCAGCATTTT. This chain connects TRBV27 to TRBJ1-5; perhaps TRBD1 as D (6 bases). From germline, CDR1 is MNHEY and CDR2 SMNVEV (reference sequence). Trimming cost V 6 bases and J 2 bases, with 26 bases left between them. CDR3 length: 19 residues.

The genes are TRBV28 and TRBJ2-3, with D possibly matching TRBD1 (6 bases). The CDR3 is made up of 18 amino acids. CDR1 is MDHEN, CDR2 SYDVKM, per germline. V was clipped by 4 bases and J by 2 bases, with 22 bases between them. The chain's CDR3 is CASSSNRPEGVPTDTQYF. CDR3 nucleotide sequence: TGTGCCAGCAGTTCAAACCGCCCCGAGGGGGTCCCCACAGATACGCAGTATTTT. Using reference TRBV28 and TRBJ2-3 for the parts outside the CDR3, the full variable domain is DVKVTQSSRYLVKRTGEKVFLECVQDMDHENMFWYRQDPGLGLRLIYFSYDVKMKEKGDIPEGYSVSREKKERFSLILESASTNQTSMYLCASSSNRPEGVPTDTQYFGPGTRLTVL.

The V call is TRBV5-6, the J call TRBJ2-2; the match to TRBD1 covers 9 bases. Germline values: CDR1 SGHDT, CDR2 YYEEEE. V was clipped by 5 bases and J by 7 bases; unmatched bases: 3. This CDR3 comprises 13 residues. The DNA of the CDR3 is TGTGCCAGCAGGAGGGACAGGGTCGGGGAGCTGTTTTTT. Its translation: CASRRDRVGELFF.

V usage is TRBV28 and J usage is TRBJ1-3, with D perhaps matching TRBD1 (5 bases). The CDR3 covers 14 residues. Germline V lookup: CDR1 MDHEN, CDR2 SYDVKM. CDR3 sequence reads: CATAGGIPGNTIYF. The CDR3 DNA reads TGTGCTACCGCCGGGGGTATCCCTGGAAACACCATATATTTT.

This rearrangement joins TRBV11-1 to TRBJ1-1, with a possible D match to TRBD1 (5 bases). V lost 8 bases and J lost 4, with 17 bases in between. This CDR3 is built from 14 residues. Looked up from germline, CDR1 is SGHAT and CDR2 is FQDESV (reference sequence). The CDR3 nucleotides are TGTGCCAGCGCCAGTCAGGGAGGTAGCACTGAAGCTTTCTTT. Translation: CASASQGGSTEAFF.

J is TRBJ1-1 and V is TRBV6-6; 8 nucleotides agree with TRBD1. CDR3 length: 14 residues. The germline V gene has CDR1 MNHNY and CDR2 SVGAGI (reference sequence). Trimming at V came to 5 bases and at J to 10 bases, leaving 12 bases not matched to a gene. The CDR3 is CASSTDRALIGAFF. The CDR3 DNA sequence: TGTGCCAGCAGTACGGACAGGGCCTTAATAGGAGCTTTCTTT.

V usage is TRBV5-1 and J usage is TRBJ1-6; 8 nucleotides agree with TRBD1. Germline lookup yields CDR1 SGHRS and CDR2 YFSETQ. The CDR3 sequence is 16 residues long. V was clipped by 4 bases and J by 10 bases; unmatched bases: 13. CDR3 DNA sequence: TGCGCCAGCAGCCTAGCAGGGGACAGGTTTGGGTCACCCCTCCACTTT. Its translation: CASSLAGDRFGSPLHF.

The rearrangement uses TRBV18 and TRBJ1-1, with D possibly TRBD1 on 6 matching bases. The CDR3 consists of 15 residues. Germline-derived CDR1 and CDR2 are KGHSH and LQKENI. The V end lost 2 bases, the J end lost 3 bases, and 13 bases lay between the germline ends. CDR3 loop: CASSPWRPGDTEAFF. CDR3 DNA sequence: TGTGCCAGCTCACCATGGCGACCAGGGGACACTGAAGCTTTCTTT.

The chain has TRBV6-1 and TRBJ2-7; unclear D gene. Between the trimmed V and J ends, which lost 3 bases and 7 bases, there was a span of 10 bases. The CDR3 runs 12 residues. Germline V gene lookup returns CDR1 MNHNS and CDR2 SASEGT. The CDR3 coding sequence is TGTGCCAGCAGTGATGTTGCGCGTGAGCAGTACTTC. This gives the protein CASSDVAREQYF.

The chain joins TRBV11-3 to TRBJ2-7; the match to TRBD2 covers 9 bases. The CDR3 is 18 residues long. V shed 5 bases, J shed 3 bases, and the junction held 17 bases outside the gene matches. Per germline, CDR1 SGHNT and CDR2 YENEEA. CDR3 coding DNA: TGTGCCAGCAGCCAGATGTGGAGTAGCGGGGGCGAAGTCTACGAGCAGTACTTC. It encodes CASSQMWSSGGEVYEQYF. The full variable domain, completed using reference TRBV11-3 and TRBJ2-7, is EAGVVQSPRYKIIEKKQPVAFWCNPISGHNTLYWYLQNLGQGPELLIRYENEEAVDDSQLPKDRFSAERLKGVDSTLKIQPAELGDSAVYLCASSQMWSSGGEVYEQYFGPGTRLTVT.

The chain has TRBV11-3 and TRBJ2-7; 8 bases align to TRBD1. Trimming at V came to 5 bases and at J to 6 bases, leaving 12 bases not matched to a gene. CDR1 and CDR2 from the germline V gene are SGHNT and YENEEA. This CDR3 has 15 residues. The CDR3 DNA is TGTGCCAGCAGCCCCCCAGGGACAGGCTCTTCCGAGCAGTACTTC. Encoded protein: CASSPPGTGSSEQYF.

The chain has TRBV4-2 and TRBJ2-5; a weak D match, TRBD2 (6 bases). Germline-derived CDR1 and CDR2 are LGHNA and YNFKEQ. CDR3 size: 17 residues. The V end was cut by 0 bases, the J end by 1 base, with 15 bases between. This CDR3 reads CASSQDLLAGVQETQYF. The CDR3 DNA is TGTGCCAGCAGCCAAGATCTACTAGCAGGCGTCCAAGAGACCCAGTACTTC.

V usage is TRBV4-1 and J usage is TRBJ1-4; 7 nucleotides agree with TRBD1. CDR3 length equals 16 residues. Per the germline V gene, CDR1 is MGHRA and CDR2 is YSYEKL. Trimming took 0 bases from V and 8 from J; bases not matched to a gene: 9. CDR3 in amino acids: CASSQDPGTVEEKLFF. The CDR3 region has the DNA TGCGCCAGCAGCCAAGATCCGGGGACAGTTGAAGAAAAACTGTTTTTT.

V and J are TRBV7-9 and TRBJ1-1; D is ambiguous. Trimming removed 5 bases from V and 4 bases from J, with 23 bases in between. The CDR3 has 17 residues. Germline CDR1 reads SEHNR; CDR2 reads FQNEAQ (reference sequence). CDR3 nucleotides: TGTGCCAGCAGCCCCTCCACGTGGGGAGAAAAAGGCACTGAAGCTTTCTTT. As protein: CASSPSTWGEKGTEAFF.